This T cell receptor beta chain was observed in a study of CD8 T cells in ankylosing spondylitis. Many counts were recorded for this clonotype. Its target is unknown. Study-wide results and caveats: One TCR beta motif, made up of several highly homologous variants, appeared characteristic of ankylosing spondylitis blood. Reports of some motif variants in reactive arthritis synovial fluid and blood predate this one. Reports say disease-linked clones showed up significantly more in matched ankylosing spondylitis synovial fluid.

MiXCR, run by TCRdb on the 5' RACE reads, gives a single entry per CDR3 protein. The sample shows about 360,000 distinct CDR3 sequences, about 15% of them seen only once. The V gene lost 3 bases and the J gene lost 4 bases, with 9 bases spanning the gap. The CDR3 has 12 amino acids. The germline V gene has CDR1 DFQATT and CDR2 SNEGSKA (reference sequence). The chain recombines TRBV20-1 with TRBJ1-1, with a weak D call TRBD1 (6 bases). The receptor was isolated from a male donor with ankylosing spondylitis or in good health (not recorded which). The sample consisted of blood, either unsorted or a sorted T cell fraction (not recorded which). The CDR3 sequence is CSARGGPTEAFF. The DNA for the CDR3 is TGCAGTGCTAGGGGGGGGCCCACTGAAGCTTTCTTT.